Listed below are T cell receptor beta chains from one sample, sequenced in a study of T cell changes during pregnancy in multiple sclerosis. Repertoires were generated with immunoSEQ multiplex PCR, while TCRdb's copy carries only in-frame clones and drops some. The sample includes roughly 40,000 clones, around 92% of them seen just once. Sequencing used CD4+ T cells from peripheral blood mononuclear cells, obtained in the second trimester of pregnancy. All receptors come from a female donor in good health, enrolled as a control in a pregnancy study. Each CDR3 is given with its conserved first and last residue. A D gene is named only where the DNA matches it firmly. Clone size, where shown, is once, few, many, or a class for clones that have expanded.

V gene	J gene	clone size	D gene	CDR3 DNA	CDR3 protein
TRBV7-9	TRBJ2-5	-	-	TGTGCCAGCAGCCCCAACGGGGTTGAGTGGGGAGAGACCCAGTACTTC	CASSPNGVEWGETQYF
TRBV7-9	TRBJ2-1	-	TRBD2	TGTGCCAGCAGCCGCGGACTAGCGGGGGGTGGTGAGCAGTTCTTC	CASSRGLAGGGEQFF
TRBV5-1	TRBJ1-4	-	-	TGCGCCAGCAGCTTTAATTTAGGCGACAGATCTAATGAAAAACTGTTTTTT	CASSFNLGDRSNEKLFF
TRBV27	TRBJ1-5	-	TRBD1	TGTGCCAGCATGGGGACAGGGACTAGCAATCAGCCCCAGCATTTT	CASMGTGTSNQPQHF
TRBV18	TRBJ2-1	once	TRBD2	TGTGCCAGCTCCCGAGCGGGAGGTAATGAGCAGTTCTTC	CASSRAGGNEQFF
TRBV7-9	TRBJ2-7	-	-	TGTGCCAGCAGCTTACAGGGTTACGAGCAGTACTTC	CASSLQGYEQYF
TRBV2	TRBJ1-5	-	TRBD1	TGTGCCAGCAGTAGGACAGGTAGCAATCAGCCCCAGCATTTT	CASSRTGSNQPQHF
TRBV28	TRBJ2-1	-	-	TGTGCCAGCAGTTTCCAGGCGAGCTCCTACAATGAGCAGTTCTTC	CASSFQASSYNEQFF
TRBV2	TRBJ1-2	-	-	TGTGCCAGCAGCGAGACCTTGACAGCTAACTATGGCTACACCTTC	CASSETLTANYGYTF
TRBV27	TRBJ1-4	once	-	TGTGCCAGCAGGACAATCAATGAAAAACTGTTTTTT	CASRTINEKLFF
TRBV21-1	TRBJ1-2	-	-	TGTGCCAGCAGCAAAGAGTCGGGGTCTGGCTACACCTTC	CASSKESGSGYTF
TRBV19	TRBJ2-5	few	TRBD1	TGTGCCAGTAGCGGGGGGACAGGGGGAGGAGAGACCCAGTACTTC	CASSGGTGGGETQYF
TRBV5-8	TRBJ2-7	-	TRBD2	TGTGCCAGCAGGCCAGGACTGCCGGGACTAGCGGGGGTTTCCTACGAGCAGTACTTC	CASRPGLPGLAGVSYEQYF
TRBV7-8	TRBJ2-1	-	TRBD2	TGTGCCAGCAGCCTACGGGGGGGGACCTCCTACAATGAGCAGTTCTTC	CASSLRGGTSYNEQFF
TRBV9	TRBJ2-5	-	-	TGTGCCAGCACCGCCGGTAAAGAGACCCAGTACTTC	CASTAGKETQYF
TRBV2	TRBJ1-5	-	-	TGTGCCAGCGGCCAGTATAATCAGCCCCAGCATTTT	CASGQYNQPQHF
TRBV19	TRBJ1-2	-	-	TGTGCCAGTAGCGTCGGGGACACATTGACTTATGGCTACACCTTC	CASSVGDTLTYGYTF
TRBV4-1	TRBJ2-4	-	-	TGCGCCAGCAGCCCACGGGGGGCATTAGCCAAAAACATTCAGTACTTC	CASSPRGALAKNIQYF
TRBV6-5	TRBJ2-5	-	TRBD2	TGTGCCAGCAGTGGAGCGGGGGCCCAAGAGACCCAGTACTTC	CASSGAGAQETQYF
TRBV5-4	TRBJ1-5	-	-	TGTGCCAGCAGCTTTGACAAATCCACCCAGCATTTT	CASSFDKSTQHF
TRBV13	TRBJ1-6	-	-	TGTGCCAGCTCCGCGGGGCGTCGGGGGGGGGCAGCCCTCCACTTT	CASSAGRRGGAALHF
TRBV19	TRBJ2-7	-	TRBD1	TGTGCCACCGCCCGACAGGGTTCTTTCCGGGAGCAGTACTTC	CATARQGSFREQYF
TRBV13	TRBJ2-6	-	TRBD2	TGTGCCAGCAGCTCCAGCGGGGGCTCTGGGGCCAACGTCCTGACTTTC	CASSSSGGSGANVLTF
TRBV10-3	TRBJ1-1	-	-	TGTGCCATCAGTGGGACTTGGGGGAACACTGAAGCTTTCTTT	CAISGTWGNTEAFF
TRBV19	TRBJ2-7	-	-	TGTGCCAGTAGTGCATCCAGAGCCTCTAGCTCCTACGAGCAGTACTTC	CASSASRASSSYEQYF
TRBV7-9	TRBJ2-1	-	TRBD2	TGTGCCAGCAGCTTTAGCGGACTAGCGGGGAAGAGCTCCTACAATGAGCAGTTCTTC	CASSFSGLAGKSSYNEQFF
TRBV9	TRBJ1-6	-	TRBD1	TGTGCCAGCAGCGTAGAGTGGACAGGGAATTCACCCCTCCACTTT	CASSVEWTGNSPLHF
TRBV6-1	TRBJ2-5	-	TRBD1	TGTGCCAGCAGTGAACAACAGGGGGAGGAGACCCAGTACTTC	CASSEQQGEETQYF
TRBV30	TRBJ2-1	-	TRBD2	TGTGCCTGGAGTGGCTACGTAGCGGGAGCTTACAATGAGCAGTTCTTC	CAWSGYVAGAYNEQFF
TRBV7-2	TRBJ2-4	-	-	TGTGCCAGCAGCTTATCGGCCAGGGGAGACATTCAGTACTTC	CASSLSARGDIQYF
TRBV11-3	TRBJ2-3	-	-	TGTGCCAGCAGCTTCAGGGTAGCAGATACGCAGTATTTT	CASSFRVADTQYF
TRBV6-5	TRBJ2-1	-	-	TGTGCCAGCAGTTATCTCTCTAGGGGTGAGCAGTTCTTC	CASSYLSRGEQFF
TRBV5-1	TRBJ2-3	-	TRBD1	TGCGCCAGCAGCTTGCAGGGGGTTTCGGCAGATACGCAGTATTTT	CASSLQGVSADTQYF
TRBV30	TRBJ1-5	few	-	TGTGCCTGGAGCGGGGGGTTCAATCAGCCCCAGCATTTT	CAWSGGFNQPQHF
TRBV10-3	TRBJ1-1	-	TRBD1	TGTGCCATCAGTGAGTCGACAGGGACCACTGAAGCTTTCTTT	CAISESTGTTEAFF
TRBV2	TRBJ1-4	-	TRBD1	TGTGCCAGCAGTGCACAGGGGACTAATGAAAAACTGTTTTTT	CASSAQGTNEKLFF
TRBV5-5	TRBJ1-5	-	TRBD1	TGTGCCAGCAGCCTAGACAGGGGGAATCAGCCCCAGCATTTT	CASSLDRGNQPQHF
TRBV19	TRBJ1-6	-	TRBD1	TGTGCCAGTAGCTCCGGACAGGGTGGTTCACCCCTCCACTTT	CASSSGQGGSPLHF
TRBV10-2	TRBJ2-7	-	TRBD1	TGCGCCAGCAGAGCGGGACAGGGCTCCTACGAGCAGTACTTC	CASRAGQGSYEQYF
TRBV14	TRBJ1-6	-	-	TGTGCCAGCAGCCAAGCTATCTCGAGCAATTCACCCCTCCACTTT	CASSQAISSNSPLHF
TRBV15	TRBJ1-3	once	TRBD1	TGTGCCACCAGCAGGGCTGAGGGACAGGGCGAAAACACCATATATTTT	CATSRAEGQGENTIYF
TRBV5-6	TRBJ1-1	-	-	TGTGCCAGCAGCTTGGTAGGTGCCAGGGTGAACACTGAAGCTTTCTTT	CASSLVGARVNTEAFF
TRBV5-4	TRBJ2-1	-	TRBD2	TGTGCCAGCAGAAGCGGGAGGACCGATGAGCAGTTCTTC	CASRSGRTDEQFF
TRBV5-1	TRBJ2-7	-	-	TGCGCCAGCAGCTACACCGGGACATCATTCTACGAGCAGTACTTC	CASSYTGTSFYEQYF
TRBV13	TRBJ2-5	-	-	TGTGCCAGCAGCTTATCCCTAGGTGGCGGAGAGACCCAGTACTTC	CASSLSLGGGETQYF
TRBV14	TRBJ2-1	-	-	TGTGCCAGCAGCCGGGGGGGGGCCAATGAGCAGTTCTTC	CASSRGGANEQFF
TRBV7-9	TRBJ1-6	few	-	TGTGCCAGCAGCTTATCACACCCTGGTTCACCCCTCCACTTT	CASSLSHPGSPLHF
TRBV19	TRBJ1-1	-	-	TGTGCCAGTAGTTTGACGAGACTCTTGAACACTGAAGCTTTCTTT	CASSLTRLLNTEAFF
TRBV7-8	TRBJ2-5	once	TRBD2	TGTGCCAGCAGCCCGCCGTATCGGGAGGGCCGAGAGACCCAGTACTTC	CASSPPYREGRETQYF
TRBV28	TRBJ2-5	-	TRBD2	TGTGCCAGCAGTCCTCGGGGGGGCGGACAGACCCAGTACTTC	CASSPRGGGQTQYF
TRBV2	TRBJ2-7	-	-	TGTGCCAGCAGGGACGTACAGGTAGAGCAGTACTTC	CASRDVQVEQYF
TRBV28	TRBJ2-1	-	TRBD2	TGTGCCAGCAGTTCCCCGGGACTAGCGGGGTTTAGCAATGAGCAGTTCTTC	CASSSPGLAGFSNEQFF
TRBV4-2	TRBJ2-1	medium-sized	TRBD2	TGTGCCAGCAGCCAGCCAGCGGGGGGCAACCCCAATGAGCAGTTCTTC	CASSQPAGGNPNEQFF